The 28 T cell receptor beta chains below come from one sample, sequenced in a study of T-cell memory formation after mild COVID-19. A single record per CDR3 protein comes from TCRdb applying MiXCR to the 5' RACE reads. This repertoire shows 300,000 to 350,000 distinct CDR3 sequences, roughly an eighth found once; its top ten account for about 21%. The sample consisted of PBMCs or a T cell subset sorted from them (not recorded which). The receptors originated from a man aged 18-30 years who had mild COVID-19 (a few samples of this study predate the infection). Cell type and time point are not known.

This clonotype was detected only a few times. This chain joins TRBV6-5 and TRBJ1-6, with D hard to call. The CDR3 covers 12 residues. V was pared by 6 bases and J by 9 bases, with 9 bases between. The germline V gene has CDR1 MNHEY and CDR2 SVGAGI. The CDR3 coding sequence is TGTGCCAGCAGGGGAGGAAGTTCACCCCTCCACTTT. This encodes CASRGGSSPLHF.

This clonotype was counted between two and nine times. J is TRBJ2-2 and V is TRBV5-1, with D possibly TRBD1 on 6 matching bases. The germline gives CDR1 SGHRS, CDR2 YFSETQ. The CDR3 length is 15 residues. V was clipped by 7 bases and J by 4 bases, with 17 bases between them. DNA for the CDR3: TGCGCCAGCGCAATACAGGGAGTGCGCACCGGGGAGCTGTTTTTT. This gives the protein CASAIQGVRTGELFF.

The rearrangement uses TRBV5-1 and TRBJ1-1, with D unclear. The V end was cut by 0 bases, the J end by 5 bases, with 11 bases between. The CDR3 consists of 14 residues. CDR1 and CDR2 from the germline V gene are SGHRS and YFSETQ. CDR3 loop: CASSLDAARTEAFF. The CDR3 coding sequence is TGCGCCAGCAGCTTGGATGCGGCGCGGACTGAAGCTTTCTTT.

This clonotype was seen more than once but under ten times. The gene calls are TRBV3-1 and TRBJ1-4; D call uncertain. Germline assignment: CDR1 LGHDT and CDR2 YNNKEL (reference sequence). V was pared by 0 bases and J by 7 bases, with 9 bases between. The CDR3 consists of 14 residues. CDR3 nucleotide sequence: TGTGCCAGCAGCCAAGATCGTCAGATTGAAAAACTGTTTTTT. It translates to CASSQDRQIEKLFF.

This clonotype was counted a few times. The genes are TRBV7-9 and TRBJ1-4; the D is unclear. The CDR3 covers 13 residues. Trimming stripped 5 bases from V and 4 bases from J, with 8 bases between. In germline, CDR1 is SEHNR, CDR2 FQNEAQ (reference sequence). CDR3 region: CASSRDINEKLFF. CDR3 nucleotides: TGTGCCAGCAGCCGAGACATTAATGAAAAACTGTTTTTT.

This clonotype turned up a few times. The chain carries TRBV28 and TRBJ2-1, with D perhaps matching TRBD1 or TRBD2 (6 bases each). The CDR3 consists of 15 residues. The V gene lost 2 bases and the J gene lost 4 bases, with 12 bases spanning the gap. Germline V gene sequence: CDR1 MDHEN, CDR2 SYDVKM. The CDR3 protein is CASSLIGGVYNEQFF. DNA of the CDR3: TGTGCCAGCAGTTTAATCGGGGGCGTATACAATGAGCAGTTCTTC.

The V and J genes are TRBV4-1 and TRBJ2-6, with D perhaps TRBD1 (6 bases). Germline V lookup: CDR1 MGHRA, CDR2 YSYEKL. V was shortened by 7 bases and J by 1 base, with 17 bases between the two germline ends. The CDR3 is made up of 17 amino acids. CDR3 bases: TGCGCCAGCATGCAACAGGGCATTAGTTCTGGGGCCAACGTCCTGACTTTC. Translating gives CASMQQGISSGANVLTF.

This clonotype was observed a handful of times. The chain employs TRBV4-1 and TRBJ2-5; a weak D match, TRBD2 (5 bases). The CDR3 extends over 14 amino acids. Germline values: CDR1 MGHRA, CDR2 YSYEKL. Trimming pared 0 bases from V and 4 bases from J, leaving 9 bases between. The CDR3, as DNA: TGCGCCAGCAGCCAAGAAGGTCGGGGAGAGACCCAGTACTTC. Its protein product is CASSQEGRGETQYF.

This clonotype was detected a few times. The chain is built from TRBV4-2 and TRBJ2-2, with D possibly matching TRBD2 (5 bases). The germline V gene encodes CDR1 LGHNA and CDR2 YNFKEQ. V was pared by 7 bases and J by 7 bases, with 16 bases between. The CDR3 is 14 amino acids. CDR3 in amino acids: CASNRGSSSGELFF. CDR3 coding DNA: TGTGCCAGCAACCGAGGGTCCTCGAGCGGGGAGCTGTTTTTT.

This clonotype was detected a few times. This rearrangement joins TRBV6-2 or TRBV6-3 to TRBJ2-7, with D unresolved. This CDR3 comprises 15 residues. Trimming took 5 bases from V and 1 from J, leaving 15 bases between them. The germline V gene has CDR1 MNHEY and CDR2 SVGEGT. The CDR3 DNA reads TGTGCCAGCAGTCCGCCAGAAGGGTTGTCCTACGAGCAGTACTTC. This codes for CASSPPEGLSYEQYF.

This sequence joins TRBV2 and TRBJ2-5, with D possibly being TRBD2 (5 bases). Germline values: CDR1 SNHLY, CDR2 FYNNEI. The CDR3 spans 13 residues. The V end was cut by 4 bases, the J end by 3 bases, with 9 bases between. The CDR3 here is CASSVGLEETQYF. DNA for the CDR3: TGTGCCAGCAGTGTTGGACTTGAAGAGACCCAGTACTTC.

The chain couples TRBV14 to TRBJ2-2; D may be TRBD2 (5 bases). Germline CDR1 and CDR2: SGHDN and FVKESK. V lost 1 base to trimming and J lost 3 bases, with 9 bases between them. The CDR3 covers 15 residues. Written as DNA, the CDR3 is TGTGCCAGCAGCCAAGGTCTGGACTACACCGGGGAGCTGTTTTTT. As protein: CASSQGLDYTGELFF. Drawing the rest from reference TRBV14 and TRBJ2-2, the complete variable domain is EAGVTQFPSHSVIEKGQTVTLRCDPISGHDNLYWYRRVMGKEIKFLLHFVKESKQDESGMPNNRFLAERTGGTYSTLKVQPAELEDSGVYFCASSQGLDYTGELFFGEGSRLTVL.

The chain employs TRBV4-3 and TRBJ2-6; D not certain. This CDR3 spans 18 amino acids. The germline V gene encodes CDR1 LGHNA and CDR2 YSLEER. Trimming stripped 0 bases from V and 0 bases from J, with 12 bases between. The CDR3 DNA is TGCGCCAGCAGCCAAGATCGGATCATACGCTCTGGGGCCAACGTCCTGACTTTC. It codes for CASSQDRIIRSGANVLTF.

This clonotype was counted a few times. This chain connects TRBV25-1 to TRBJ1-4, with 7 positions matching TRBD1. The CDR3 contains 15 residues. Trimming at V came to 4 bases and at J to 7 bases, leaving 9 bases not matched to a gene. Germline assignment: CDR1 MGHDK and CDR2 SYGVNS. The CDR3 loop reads CASSVHRGGFEKLFF. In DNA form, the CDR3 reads TGTGCCAGCAGTGTCCACAGGGGAGGCTTTGAAAAACTGTTTTTT.

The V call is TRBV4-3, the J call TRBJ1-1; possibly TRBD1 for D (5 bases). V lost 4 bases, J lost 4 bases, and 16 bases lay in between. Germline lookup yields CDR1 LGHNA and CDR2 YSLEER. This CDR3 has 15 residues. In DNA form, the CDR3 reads TGCGCCAGCAGCCCAGACGTGGGGCAGACCACTGAAGCTTTCTTT. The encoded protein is CASSPDVGQTTEAFF.

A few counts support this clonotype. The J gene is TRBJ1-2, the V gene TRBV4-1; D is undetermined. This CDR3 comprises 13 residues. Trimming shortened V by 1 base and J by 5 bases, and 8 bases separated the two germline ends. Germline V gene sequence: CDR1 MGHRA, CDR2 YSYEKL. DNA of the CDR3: TGCGCCAGCAGCCAAGCGTTCGGGTATGGCTACACCTTC. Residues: CASSQAFGYGYTF.

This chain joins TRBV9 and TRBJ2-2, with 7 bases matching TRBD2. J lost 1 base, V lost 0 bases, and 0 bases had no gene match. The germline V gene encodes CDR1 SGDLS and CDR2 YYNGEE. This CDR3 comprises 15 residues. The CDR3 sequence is CASSVVAGNTGELFF. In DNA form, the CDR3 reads TGTGCCAGCAGCGTAGTAGCGGGGAACACCGGGGAGCTGTTTTTT.

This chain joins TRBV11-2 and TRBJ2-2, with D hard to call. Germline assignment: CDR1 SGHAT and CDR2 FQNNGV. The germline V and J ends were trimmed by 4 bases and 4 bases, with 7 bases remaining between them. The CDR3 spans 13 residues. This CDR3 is CASSSELTGELFF. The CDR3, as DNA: TGTGCCAGCAGCTCCGAACTCACCGGGGAGCTGTTTTTT.

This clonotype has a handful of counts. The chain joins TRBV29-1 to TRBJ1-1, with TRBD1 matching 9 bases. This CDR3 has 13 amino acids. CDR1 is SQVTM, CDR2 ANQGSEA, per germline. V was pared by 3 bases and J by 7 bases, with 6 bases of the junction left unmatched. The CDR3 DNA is TGCAGCGTTGAGGTCGGGACAGGGAGTGAAGCTTTCTTT. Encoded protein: CSVEVGTGSEAFF.

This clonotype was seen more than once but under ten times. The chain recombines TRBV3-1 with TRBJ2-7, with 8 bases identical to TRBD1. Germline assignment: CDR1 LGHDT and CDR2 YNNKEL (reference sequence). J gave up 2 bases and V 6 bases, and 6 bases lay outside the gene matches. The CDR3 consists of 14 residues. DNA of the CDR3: TGTGCCAGCAGGGACGGGACAGGAACCTACGAGCAGTACTTC. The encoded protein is CASRDGTGTYEQYF.

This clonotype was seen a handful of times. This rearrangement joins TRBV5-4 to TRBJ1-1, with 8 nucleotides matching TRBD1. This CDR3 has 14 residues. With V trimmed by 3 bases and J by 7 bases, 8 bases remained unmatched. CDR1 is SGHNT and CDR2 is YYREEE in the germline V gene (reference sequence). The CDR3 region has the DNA TGTGCCAGCAGCTGGACAGGGATCGAGGGTGAAGCTTTCTTT. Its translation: CASSWTGIEGEAFF.

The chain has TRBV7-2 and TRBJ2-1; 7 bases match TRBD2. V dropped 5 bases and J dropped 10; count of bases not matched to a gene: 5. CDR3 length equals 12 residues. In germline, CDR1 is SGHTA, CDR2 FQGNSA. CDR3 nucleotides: TGTGCCAGCAGCCCCCGGACTAGAGAGCAGTTCTTC. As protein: CASSPRTREQFF.

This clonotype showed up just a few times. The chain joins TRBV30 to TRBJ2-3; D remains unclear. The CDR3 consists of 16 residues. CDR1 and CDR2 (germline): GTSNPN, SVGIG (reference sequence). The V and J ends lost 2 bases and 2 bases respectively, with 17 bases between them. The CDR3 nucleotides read TGTGCCTGGAGTAAGACCGTCCCTATCTACACAGATACGCAGTATTTT. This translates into CAWSKTVPIYTDTQYF.

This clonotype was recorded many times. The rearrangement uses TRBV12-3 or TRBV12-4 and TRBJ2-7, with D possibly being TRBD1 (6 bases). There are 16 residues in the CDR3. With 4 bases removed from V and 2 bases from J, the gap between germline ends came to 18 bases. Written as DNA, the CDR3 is TGTGCCAGCAGTTCGGACCGACGGGACACTACCTACGAGCAGTACGTC. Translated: CASSSDRRDTTYEQYV.

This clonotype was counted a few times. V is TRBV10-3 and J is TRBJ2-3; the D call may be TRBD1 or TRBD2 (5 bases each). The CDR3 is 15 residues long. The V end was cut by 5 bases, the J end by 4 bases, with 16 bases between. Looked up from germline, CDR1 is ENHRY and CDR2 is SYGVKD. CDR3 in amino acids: CAISNRGVHSDTQYF. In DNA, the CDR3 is TGTGCCATCAGTAACCGAGGGGTCCATTCAGATACGCAGTATTTT.

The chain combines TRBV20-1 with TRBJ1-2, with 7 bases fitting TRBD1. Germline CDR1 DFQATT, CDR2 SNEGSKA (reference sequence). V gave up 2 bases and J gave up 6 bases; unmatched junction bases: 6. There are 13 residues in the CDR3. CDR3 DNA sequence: TGCAGTGCTAGATACCCGCAGGGGGATGGCTACACCTTC. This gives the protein CSARYPQGDGYTF.

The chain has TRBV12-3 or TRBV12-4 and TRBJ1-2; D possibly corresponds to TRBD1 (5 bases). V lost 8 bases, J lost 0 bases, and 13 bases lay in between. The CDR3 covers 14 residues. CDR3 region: CASSTGGPNYGYTF. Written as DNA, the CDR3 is TGTGCCAGCTCCACCGGGGGACCTAACTATGGCTACACCTTC.

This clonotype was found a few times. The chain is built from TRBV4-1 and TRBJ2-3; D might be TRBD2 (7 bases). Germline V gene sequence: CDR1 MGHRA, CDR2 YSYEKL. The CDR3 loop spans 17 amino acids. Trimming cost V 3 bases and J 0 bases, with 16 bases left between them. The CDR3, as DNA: TGCGCCAGCAGCCAGGGACAAGCGGGGTCAAGCACAGATACGCAGTATTTT. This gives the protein CASSQGQAGSSTDTQYF.